The 10 T cell receptor beta chains presented below share a single source sample, sequenced in a study of cytomegalovirus exposure and HLA in healthy donors. Amplification used 60 Vbeta primers and 13 Jbeta primers. Method: immunoSEQ multiplex PCR; TCRdb's copy keeps in-frame clones and lacks some. Of 160,000 or so clones listed, 80% are singletons. Source material: PBMCs. These receptors all stem from a man aged 30 to 39 in good health and CMV-seronegative.

The V and J genes are TRBV7-2 and TRBJ1-5; D possibly corresponds to TRBD1 (6 bases). CDR3 size: 13 residues. Deletions cut 0 bases from V and 13 bases from J, with 13 bases between. Germline lookup yields CDR1 SGHTA and CDR2 FQGNSA. Written as DNA, the CDR3 is TGTGCCAGCAGCTTAGCGGGGGGGGCAGCACAGCATTTT. It is translated as CASSLAGGAAQHF. The entire variable domain, with the rest obtained from reference TRBV7-2 and TRBJ1-5, is as follows: GAGVSQSPSNKVTEKGKDVELRCDPISGHTALYWYRQSLGQGLEFLIYFQGNSAPDKSGLPSDRFSAERTGGSVSTLTIQRTQQEDSAVYLCASSLAGGAAQHFGDGTRLSIL.

The chain links TRBV4-3 to TRBJ2-1, with a possible D match to TRBD2 (7 bases). The germline V gene encodes CDR1 LGHNA and CDR2 YSLEER. Between the trimmed V and J ends, which lost 0 bases and 5 bases, there was a span of 14 bases. This CDR3 spans 16 amino acids. The CDR3 sequence: CASSQEWRGPNNEQFF. CDR3 bases: TGCGCCAGCAGCCAAGAGTGGCGGGGGCCGAACAATGAGCAGTTCTTC.

This chain links TRBV5-4 with TRBJ2-1; D uncertain. Germline loops: CDR1 SGHNT, CDR2 YYREEE (reference sequence). V lost 3 bases, J lost 8 bases, and 12 bases lay in between. This CDR3 is 13 amino acids long. The CDR3 is CASSYNARDEQFF. DNA of the CDR3: TGTGCCAGCAGCTACAACGCTCGGGATGAGCAGTTCTTC.

The rearrangement links TRBV19 to TRBJ2-1; TRBD2 matches 13 bases. J lost 0 bases, V lost 5 bases, and 4 bases had no gene match. This CDR3 has 17 residues. Germline V gene data show CDR1 as LNHDA and CDR2 as SQIVND (reference sequence). CDR3 amino acids: CASSVGLAGDSYNEQFF. CDR3 DNA: TGTGCCAGTAGTGTCGGACTAGCGGGGGACTCCTACAATGAGCAGTTCTTC.

With regard to this clone: The junction departs from germline at one end; a sequencing error may be responsible. This chain uses TRBV5-6 with TRBJ2-1; 8 bases fit TRBD2. The CDR3 has 15 amino acids. Per the germline V gene, CDR1 is SGHDT and CDR2 is YYEEEE. The CDR3 spells CASSGVVAGSIGVIF. The DNA of the CDR3 is TGTGCCAGCAGCGGGGTGGTAGCGGGATCGATCGGCGTGATCTTC.

The CDR3 sequence: CASSLARRDKHYEQYF. Here the CDR3 DNA reads TGTGCCAGCAGCTTGGCCCGCCGGGACAAGCACTACGAGCAGTACTTC. V and J are TRBV7-2 and TRBJ2-7; the D gene is possibly TRBD1 (6 bases). The CDR3 is made up of 16 amino acids. From germline, CDR1 is SGHTA and CDR2 FQGNSA. Trimming stripped 3 bases from V and 3 bases from J, with 18 bases between.

The chain combines TRBV7-2 with TRBJ2-1; maybe TRBD2 (5 bases). Looked up from germline, CDR1 is SGHTA and CDR2 is FQGNSA. V was cut by 3 bases and J by 2 bases, with 11 bases left in between. CDR3 length: 15 residues. CDR3 nucleotide sequence: TGTGCCAGCAGCTTGAGCGGCGGTACCTACAATGAGCAGTTCTTC. This sequence encodes CASSLSGGTYNEQFF.

The genes are TRBV6-5 and TRBJ1-2, with D maybe TRBD1 (6 bases). Trimming shortened V by 5 bases and J by 6 bases, and 10 bases separated the two germline ends. The CDR3 sequence is 12 residues long. From germline, CDR1 is MNHEY and CDR2 SVGAGI. CDR3 DNA sequence: TGTGCCAGCAGTAAAGACAGGCATGGCTACACCTTC. This gives the protein CASSKDRHGYTF.

This chain links TRBV5-4 with TRBJ1-1, with unresolved D. The CDR3 has 11 amino acids. Germline V gene lookup returns CDR1 SGHNT and CDR2 YYREEE (reference sequence). Deletions cut 4 bases from V and 2 bases from J, with 3 bases between. The CDR3 protein is CASSQNTEAFF. The CDR3 bases are TGTGCCAGCAGCCAAAACACTGAAGCTTTCTTT.

This chain connects TRBV27 to TRBJ2-3; D gene uncertain. The CDR3 has 16 amino acids. Germline lookup yields CDR1 MNHEY and CDR2 SMNVEV (reference sequence). V lost 4 bases, J lost 0 bases, and 14 bases lay in between. The CDR3 region is CASSYSGGTSTDTQYF. The CDR3 nucleotides are TGTGCCAGCAGTTATTCTGGCGGTACGAGCACAGATACGCAGTATTTT.